These T cell receptor beta chains were read from a single sample in a study of graft-versus-host responses after intestinal transplantation. These receptors are not linked to any known antigen. The data were produced by immunoSEQ multiplex PCR, yet TCRdb's version contains in-frame clones alone and is incomplete. Of more than 70,000 clones listed, 85% to 95% are singletons. The sample here was unstimulated CD8+ T cells sorted from spleen or lymph node cells, taken before transplant. These TCRs come from a human donor who was the organ donor for an intestinal transplant. CDR3s include the opening cysteine and the closing phenylalanine or tryptophan. A D gene is named only where the DNA matches it firmly. The listing skips clone size in some rows; elsewhere it reads once, few, many or a size class.

v_gene,d_gene,j_gene,abundance,CDR3aa,CDR3nt
TRBV27,.,TRBJ1-1,once,CASSLLAGNTEAFF,TGTGCCAGCAGTTTATTGGCAGGGAACACTGAAGCTTTCTTT
TRBV2,TRBD2,TRBJ2-7,.,CASQGGGAYEQYF,TGTGCCAGCCAAGGCGGGGGGGCCTACGAGCAGTACTTC
TRBV4-3,.,TRBJ2-3,once,CASSRQGGGRSTDTQYF,TGCGCCAGCAGCCGTCAAGGGGGTGGACGGAGCACAGATACGCAGTATTTT
TRBV19,.,TRBJ2-3,.,CATSDSLVAQYF,TGTGCCACTTCGGACTCCCTCGTTGCGCAGTATTTT
TRBV11-2,TRBD1,TRBJ1-1,.,CASSSGQGFEAFF,TGTGCCAGCAGCAGTGGACAGGGCTTTGAAGCTTTCTTT
TRBV25-1,TRBD1,TRBJ1-1,.,CASRLIGQGDDTEAFF,TGTGCCAGCAGATTAATCGGACAGGGGGATGACACTGAAGCTTTCTTT
TRBV4-1,.,TRBJ2-1,.,CASSQVLGELYNEQFF,TGCGCCAGCAGCCAAGTTCTCGGGGAGCTTTACAATGAGCAGTTCTTC
TRBV9,TRBD1,TRBJ1-1,.,CASSGVQGDGTEAFF,TGTGCCAGCAGCGGAGTTCAGGGGGATGGTACTGAAGCTTTCTTT
TRBV19,TRBD2,TRBJ2-7,.,CASRDRGGTYEQYF,TGTGCCAGTAGGGACCGCGGGGGGACCTACGAGCAGTACTTC
TRBV7-9,.,TRBJ2-7,.,CASRTGSAYEQYF,TGTGCCAGCAGGACAGGTTCAGCCTACGAGCAGTACTTC
TRBV11-2,.,TRBJ1-1,.,CASSLDSRLEAFF,TGTGCCAGCAGCTTAGATTCGAGACTAGAAGCTTTCTTT
TRBV2,TRBD2,TRBJ2-1,.,CASLGTSGGRGYNEQFF,TGTGCCAGCCTAGGGACTAGCGGGGGGAGGGGATACAATGAGCAGTTCTTC